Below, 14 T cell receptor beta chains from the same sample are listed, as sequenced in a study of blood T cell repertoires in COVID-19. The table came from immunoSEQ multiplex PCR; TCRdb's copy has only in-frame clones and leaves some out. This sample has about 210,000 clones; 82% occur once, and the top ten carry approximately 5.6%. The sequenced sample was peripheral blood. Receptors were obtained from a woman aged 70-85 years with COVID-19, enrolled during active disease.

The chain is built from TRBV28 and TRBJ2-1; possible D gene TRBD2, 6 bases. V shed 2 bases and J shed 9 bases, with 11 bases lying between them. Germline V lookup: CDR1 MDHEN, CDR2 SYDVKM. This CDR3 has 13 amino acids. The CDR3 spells CASSLREKGEQFF. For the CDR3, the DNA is TGTGCCAGCAGTTTACGGGAGAAGGGTGAGCAGTTCTTC.

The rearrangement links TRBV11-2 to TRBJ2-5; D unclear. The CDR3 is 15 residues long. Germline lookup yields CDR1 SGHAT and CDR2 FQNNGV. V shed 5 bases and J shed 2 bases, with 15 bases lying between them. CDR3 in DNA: TGTGCCAGCAGCCCCCGCCCCCTGGAGCAAGAGACCCAGTACTTC. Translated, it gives CASSPRPLEQETQYF.

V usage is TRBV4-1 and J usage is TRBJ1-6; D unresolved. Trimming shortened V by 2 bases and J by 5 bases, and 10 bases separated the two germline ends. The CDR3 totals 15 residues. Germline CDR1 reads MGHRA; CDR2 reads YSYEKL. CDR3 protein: CASSQLAEDNSPLHF. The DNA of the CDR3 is TGCGCCAGCAGCCAACTGGCAGAAGATAATTCACCCCTCCACTTT.

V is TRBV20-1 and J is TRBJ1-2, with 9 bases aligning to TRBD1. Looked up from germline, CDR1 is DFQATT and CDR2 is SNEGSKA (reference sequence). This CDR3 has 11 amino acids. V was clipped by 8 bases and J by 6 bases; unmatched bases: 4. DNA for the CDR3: TGCAGTCCGGACAGGGGTGATGGCTACACCTTC. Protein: CSPDRGDGYTF.

The CDR3 sequence: CAISDTTSRIAGAPGEQFF. CDR3 DNA sequence: TGTGCCATCAGTGATACGACAAGTAGGATAGCGGGCGCTCCTGGGGAGCAGTTCTTC. The chain recombines TRBV10-3 with TRBJ2-1; the match to TRBD2 covers 7 bases. This CDR3 has 19 amino acids. Trimming took 3 bases from V and 10 from J; bases not matched to a gene: 24. Germline assignment: CDR1 ENHRY and CDR2 SYGVKD.

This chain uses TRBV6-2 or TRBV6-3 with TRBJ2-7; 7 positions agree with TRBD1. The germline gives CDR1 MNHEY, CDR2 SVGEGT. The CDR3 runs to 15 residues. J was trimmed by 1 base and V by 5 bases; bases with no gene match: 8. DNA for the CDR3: TGTGCCAGCAGTACCATCCGGGACAGATCCTACGAGCAGTACTTC. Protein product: CASSTIRDRSYEQYF.

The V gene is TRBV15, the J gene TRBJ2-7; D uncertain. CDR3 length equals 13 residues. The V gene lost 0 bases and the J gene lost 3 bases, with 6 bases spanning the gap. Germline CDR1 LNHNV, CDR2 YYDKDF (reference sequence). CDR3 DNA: TGTGCCACCAGCAGAGAGGCAAGCTACGAGCAGTACTTC. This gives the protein CATSREASYEQYF.

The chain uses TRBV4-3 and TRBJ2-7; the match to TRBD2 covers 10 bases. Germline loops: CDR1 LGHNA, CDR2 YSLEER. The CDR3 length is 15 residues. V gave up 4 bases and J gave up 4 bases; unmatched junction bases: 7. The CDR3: CASSRLLAGIYEQYF. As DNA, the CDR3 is TGCGCCAGCAGCCGCCTACTAGCGGGGATTTACGAGCAGTACTTC.

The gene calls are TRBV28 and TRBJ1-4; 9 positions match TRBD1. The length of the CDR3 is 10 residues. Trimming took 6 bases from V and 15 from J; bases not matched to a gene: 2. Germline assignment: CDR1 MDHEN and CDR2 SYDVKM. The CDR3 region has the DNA TGTGCCAGCAGAGGGGACAGGGTGTTTTTT. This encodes CASRGDRVFF. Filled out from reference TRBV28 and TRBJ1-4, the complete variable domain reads DVKVTQSSRYLVKRTGEKVFLECVQDMDHENMFWYRQDPGLGLRLIYFSYDVKMKEKGDIPEGYSVSREKKERFSLILESASTNQTSMYLCASRGDRVFFGSGTQLSVL.

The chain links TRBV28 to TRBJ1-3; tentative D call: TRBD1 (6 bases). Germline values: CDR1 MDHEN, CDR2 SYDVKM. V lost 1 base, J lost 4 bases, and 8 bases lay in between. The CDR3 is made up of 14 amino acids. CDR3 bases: TGTGCCAGCAGTTTATTTGGGACAGGAAACACCATATATTTT. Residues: CASSLFGTGNTIYF.

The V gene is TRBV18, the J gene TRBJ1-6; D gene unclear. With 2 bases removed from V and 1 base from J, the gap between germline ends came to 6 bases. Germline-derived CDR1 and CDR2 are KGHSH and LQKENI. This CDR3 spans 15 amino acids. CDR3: CASSPVQSYNSPLHF. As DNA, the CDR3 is TGTGCCAGCTCACCAGTCCAATCCTATAATTCACCCCTCCACTTT.

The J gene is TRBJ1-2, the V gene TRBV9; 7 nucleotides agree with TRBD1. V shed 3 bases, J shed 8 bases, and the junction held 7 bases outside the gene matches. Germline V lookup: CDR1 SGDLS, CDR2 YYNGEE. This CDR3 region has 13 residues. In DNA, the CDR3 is TGTGCCAGCAGCGGAGGGGGCGCGGGAGGCTACACCTTC. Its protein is CASSGGGAGGYTF.

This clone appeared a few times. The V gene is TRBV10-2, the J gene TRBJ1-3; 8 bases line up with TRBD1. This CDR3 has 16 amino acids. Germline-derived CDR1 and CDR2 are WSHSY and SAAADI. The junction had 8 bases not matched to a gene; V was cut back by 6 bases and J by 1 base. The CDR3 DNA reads TGCGCCAGCAGCGGACAGGGATTACCTTCTGGAAACACCATATATTTT. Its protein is CASSGQGLPSGNTIYF.

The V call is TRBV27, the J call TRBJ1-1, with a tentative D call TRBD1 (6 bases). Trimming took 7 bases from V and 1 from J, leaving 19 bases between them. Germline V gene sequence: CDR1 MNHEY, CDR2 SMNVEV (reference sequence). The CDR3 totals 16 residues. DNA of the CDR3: TGTGCCAGCACCCGAAGCGGAGGACAGCGGAACACTGAAGCTTTCTTT. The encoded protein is CASTRSGGQRNTEAFF.